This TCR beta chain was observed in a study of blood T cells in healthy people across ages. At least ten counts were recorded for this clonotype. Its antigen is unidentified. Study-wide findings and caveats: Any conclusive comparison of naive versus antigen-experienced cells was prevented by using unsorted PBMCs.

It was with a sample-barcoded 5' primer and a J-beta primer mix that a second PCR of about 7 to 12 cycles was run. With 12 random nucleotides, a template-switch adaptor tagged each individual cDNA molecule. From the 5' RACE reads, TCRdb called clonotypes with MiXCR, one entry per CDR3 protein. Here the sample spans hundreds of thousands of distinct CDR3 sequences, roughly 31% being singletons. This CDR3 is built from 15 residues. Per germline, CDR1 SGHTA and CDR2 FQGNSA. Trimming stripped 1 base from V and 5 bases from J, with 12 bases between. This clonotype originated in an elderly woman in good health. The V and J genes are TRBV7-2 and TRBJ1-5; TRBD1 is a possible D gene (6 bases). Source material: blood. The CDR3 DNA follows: TGTGCCAGCAGCTTAGTGAACAGGGTACATCAGCCCCAGCATTTT. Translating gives CASSLVNRVHQPQHF.